The rows below give T cell receptor beta chains drawn from one sample of a study of identical twins. MiXCR was run by TCRdb on the 5' RACE reads, yielding one entry per CDR3 protein. The sample lists roughly 770,000 distinct CDR3 sequences, roughly 18% occurring once. These sequences were also reported in another study, on T cells expressing NK-cell markers.

The sequencing sample was made of PBMCs. All receptors derive from a young woman in good health. Each CDR3 is given with its conserved first and last residue. D genes are given only for firm matches. Expanded clones get a size class; other rows say once, few or many, or leave the size out.

clone_size	v_call	d_call	j_call	cdr3_aa	cdr3_nt
few	TRBV4-3	TRBD2	TRBJ2-1	CASSQGTSGRGREQFF	TGCGCCAGCAGCCAAGGGACTAGCGGGAGGGGAAGGGAGCAGTTCTTC
few	TRBV11-3	TRBD1	TRBJ2-2	CASSAGTGNTGELFF	TGTGCCAGCAGCGCCGGGACAGGGAACACCGGGGAGCTGTTTTTT
many	TRBV3-1	-	TRBJ2-7	CASSQEAASYEQYF	TGTGCCAGCAGCCAAGAGGCGGCCTCCTACGAGCAGTACTTC
-	TRBV11-2	-	TRBJ2-1	CASTKSMGNEQFF	TGTGCCAGCACTAAGAGCATGGGCAATGAGCAGTTCTTC
few	TRBV6-1	TRBD2	TRBJ2-1	CASTQWPGGPKSSYNEQFF	TGTGCCAGCACCCAGTGGCCGGGGGGTCCCAAAAGCTCCTACAATGAGCAGTTCTTC
-	TRBV7-6	-	TRBJ2-5	CASSLVPFQETQYF	TGTGCCAGCAGCTTAGTACCATTCCAAGAGACCCAGTACTTC
-	TRBV5-1	-	TRBJ2-5	CASSLVRGRRLEETQYF	TGCGCCAGCAGCTTGGTTCGGGGGCGCAGACTAGAAGAGACCCAGTACTTC
many	TRBV6-6	-	TRBJ1-1	CASKIQRSTEAFF	TGTGCCAGCAAGATACAGAGGAGCACTGAAGCTTTCTTT
few	TRBV6-5	-	TRBJ2-1	CASSSDVKTWGTNEQFF	TGTGCCAGCAGTTCGGACGTAAAAACATGGGGTACAAATGAGCAGTTCTTC
few	TRBV20-1	-	TRBJ1-1	CSARHIKGHTEAFF	TGCAGTGCTAGACACATCAAAGGACACACTGAAGCTTTCTTT
few	TRBV10-3	TRBD2	TRBJ2-3	CAISGTYSGDSTDTQYF	TGTGCCATCAGTGGTACTTATAGCGGGGATAGCACAGATACGCAGTATTTT
few	TRBV20-1	TRBD1	TRBJ1-3	CSTGGSGNTIYF	TGCAGTACAGGGGGCTCTGGAAACACCATATATTTT
-	TRBV20-1	-	TRBJ2-7	CSARDPSTDEQYF	TGCAGTGCTAGGGATCCATCTACGGACGAGCAGTACTTC
many	TRBV5-1	-	TRBJ2-3	CASSPLVQDTQYF	TGCGCCAGCAGCCCCCTAGTTCAAGATACGCAGTATTTT
-	TRBV20-1	-	TRBJ2-5	CSARKAGETQYF	TGCAGTGCTAGGAAAGCGGGAGAGACCCAGTACTTC
many	TRBV11-3	-	TRBJ2-1	CASSLGDANEQFF	TGTGCCAGCAGCTTGGGGGACGCCAATGAGCAGTTCTTC
-	TRBV11-1	-	TRBJ2-1	CASSLYPRAKDSLNEQFF	TGTGCCAGCAGCTTATATCCCCGGGCGAAAGACTCCCTCAATGAGCAGTTCTTC
few	TRBV27	-	TRBJ2-3	CASSFLGGRTDTQYF	TGTGCCAGCAGTTTCCTCGGGGGGCGCACAGATACGCAGTATTTT
few	TRBV29-1	-	TRBJ2-5	CSVVVATETQYF	TGCAGCGTTGTCGTAGCGACGGAGACCCAGTACTTC
-	TRBV11-2	-	TRBJ2-7	CASLVSNEQYF	TGTGCCAGTCTGGTCAGTAACGAGCAGTACTTC
-	TRBV12-3/TRBV12-4	TRBD2	TRBJ2-1	CASSPRGLAGGHNEQFF	TGTGCCAGCAGCCCCCGTGGCCTAGCGGGGGGGCACAATGAGCAGTTCTTC
few	TRBV7-6	TRBD1	TRBJ2-6	CASSPGQGKLTGANVLTF	TGTGCCAGCAGCCCGGGACAGGGAAAATTAACTGGGGCCAACGTCCTGACTTTC
-	TRBV6-5	-	TRBJ2-7	CASSYSYTNYEQYF	TGTGCCAGCAGTTACTCGTACACCAACTACGAGCAGTACTTC
few	TRBV12-3/TRBV12-4	TRBD1	TRBJ2-2	CASSPQTGANTGELFF	TGTGCCAGCAGCCCCCAGACAGGGGCGAACACCGGGGAGCTGTTTTTT
few	TRBV5-5	-	TRBJ2-7	CASSYLLGSYEQYF	TGTGCCAGCAGCTACCTCCTGGGTTCCTACGAGCAGTACTTC
-	TRBV12-3/TRBV12-4	TRBD2	TRBJ2-7	CASSASGRYEQYF	TGTGCCAGCAGTGCTAGCGGGAGATACGAGCAGTACTTC
-	TRBV2	-	TRBJ1-6	CASSERGPVSPLHF	TGTGCCAGCAGTGAACGAGGACCGGTTTCACCCCTCCACTTT
few	TRBV7-3	-	TRBJ1-6	CASSLSKGSPLHF	TGTGCCAGCAGCTTAAGTAAAGGGTCACCCCTCCACTTT